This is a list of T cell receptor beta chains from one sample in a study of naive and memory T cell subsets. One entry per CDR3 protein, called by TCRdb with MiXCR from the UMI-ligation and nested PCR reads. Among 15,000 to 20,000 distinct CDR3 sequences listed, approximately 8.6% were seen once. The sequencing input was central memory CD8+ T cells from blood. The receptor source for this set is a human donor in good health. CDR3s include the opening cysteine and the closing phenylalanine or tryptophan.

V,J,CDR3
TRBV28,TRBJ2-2,CAVRAGEDTGELFF
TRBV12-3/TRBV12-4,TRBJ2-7,CASSSRSGLASYEQYF
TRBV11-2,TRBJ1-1,CASSLPPQGTEAFF
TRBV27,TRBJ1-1,CASSLSRDGRAFF
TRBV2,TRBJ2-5,CASDQETQYF
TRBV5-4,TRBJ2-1,CASGTGSNEQFF
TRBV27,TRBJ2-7,CASSPAPGPSLHEQYF
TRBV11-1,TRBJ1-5,CASSPLPDLGIGDQPQHF
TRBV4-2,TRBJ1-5,CASSPSGGYSNQPQHF
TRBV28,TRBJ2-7,CASSFQRDWYEQYF
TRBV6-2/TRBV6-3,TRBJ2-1,CASSYSTSEPMVNEQFF